This T cell receptor beta chain was identified in a study of blood T cell repertoires in COVID-19. Across the whole study: Collection of acute and convalescent COVID-19 samples took place in the United States, Italy and Spain. Nucleic acid was either cDNA or gDNA, and it came from T cells, B-cell-depleted T cells, or PBMCs.

Germline V CDR1 and CDR2: SQVTM, ANQGSEA. CDR3 length: 14 residues. The V end lost 4 bases, the J end lost 7 bases, and 16 bases lay between the germline ends. Source study methods: Cell counts per sample came from amplifying reference gene primers. Repertoires were generated with immunoSEQ multiplex PCR, while TCRdb's copy carries only in-frame clones and drops some. V and J calls and clone size are given by that table; D and trimming were obtained from the DNA. The sample shows approximately 75,000 clones, roughly 83% of them seen only once. The sequencing input was peripheral blood. The receptor's source is a woman aged 80 or over with acute or convalescent COVID-19. The chain combines TRBV29-1 with TRBJ1-4; a possible D gene is TRBD1 (5 bases). CDR3 amino acids: CSVAQAGRPEKLFF. The CDR3 DNA reads TGCAGCGTTGCCCAGGCAGGGCGCCCTGAAAAACTGTTTTTT.